This T cell receptor (beta chain) was recovered during a study of T cell repertoires in cytomegalovirus infection. The overall study: Indications of both CMV infection and matching HLA type were provided by public TCR beta signatures.

A note on this clonotype: Its specificity is not known.

Whole-study results and caveats: The response measured ex vivo was dominated by TCR beta clonotypes (HLA-C-restricted and CMV-specific).

In TCRdb, the reads were re-called with MiXCR into one record per CDR3 protein. This sample has roughly 920,000 distinct CDR3 sequences; around a third occur once, and the top ten carry over 11%. Trimming stripped 1 base from V and 1 base from J, with 7 bases between. This CDR3 is built from 14 residues. Germline CDR1 reads LGHNA; CDR2 reads YSLEER. This material consisted of cultured CD8+ T cells from PBMCs, taken from culture after CMV antigen stimulation. This clonotype was sampled from a human donor in good health (CMV status not recorded). Some clones in this sample may be carry-over from other donors' samples. V gene TRBV4-3 combines with J gene TRBJ1-1; D uncertain. CDR3 nucleotides: TGCGCCAGCAGCCAAGGGGTCCAGAACACTGAAGCTTTCTTT. Translation gives CASSQGVQNTEAFF.